What follows are 13 T cell receptor beta chains derived from one specimen sequenced in a study of blood T cell repertoires in COVID-19. This table comes from immunoSEQ multiplex PCR, and its TCRdb copy is limited to in-frame clones, with some not included. The sample consists of 300,000 to 450,000 clones, 88% of them appearing once. Sequenced sample: PBMCs or T cells enriched from blood (not recorded which). The receptor source for this set is a woman aged 18-29 years who had recovered from COVID-19.

The chain joins TRBV29-1 to TRBJ1-1; D may be TRBD1 (5 bases). This CDR3 has 14 amino acids. Germline V gene lookup returns CDR1 SQVTM and CDR2 ANQGSEA. V was clipped by 3 bases and J by 0 bases, with 11 bases between them. CDR3 sequence: CSVDRGGLNTEAFF. The CDR3 region has the DNA TGCAGCGTTGATCGGGGGGGATTGAACACTGAAGCTTTCTTT.

This clone was detected only a few times. This sequence joins TRBV5-6 and TRBJ1-2; D gene ambiguous. Trimming took off 4 bases at V and 6 bases at J, with 16 bases between the two ends. The CDR3 is 14 amino acids. Germline V gene data show CDR1 as SGHDT and CDR2 as YYEEEE. CDR3 sequence: CASSPAYSRHGYTF. DNA of the CDR3: TGTGCCAGCAGCCCGGCGTACAGCCGCCATGGCTACACCTTC.

This chain joins TRBV18 and TRBJ1-1, with 10 bases lining up with TRBD1. Germline trimming cut 3 bases from V and 0 bases from J; bases unmatched to any gene: 13. Germline CDR1 is KGHSH and CDR2 is LQKENI. The CDR3 is made up of 19 amino acids. DNA for the CDR3: TGTGCCAGCTCACCTGGCAGACAGGGGGCGCAAGCCTTGAACACTGAAGCTTTCTTT. It encodes CASSPGRQGAQALNTEAFF.

The chain has TRBV20-1 and TRBJ2-3, with 8 bases aligning to TRBD1. The CDR3 covers 13 residues. J lost 5 bases, V lost 3 bases, and 4 bases had no gene match. The germline V gene encodes CDR1 DFQATT and CDR2 SNEGSKA (reference sequence). Here the CDR3 reads CSASDRGRDTQYF. DNA of the CDR3: TGCAGTGCTAGTGACAGGGGTAGAGATACGCAGTATTTT.

DNA for the CDR3: TGTGCCAGCAGTCGCAAGACAGGGGAGGAGCAGTTCTTC. The encoded protein is CASSRKTGEEQFF. V usage is TRBV12-3 or TRBV12-4 and J usage is TRBJ2-1; 8 nucleotides line up with TRBD1. V trimming: 5 bases; J trimming: 10 bases; junction bases outside the gene matches: 7. CDR3 size: 13 residues.

V and J are TRBV18 and TRBJ2-3; D call uncertain. The V gene lost 4 bases and the J gene lost 4 bases, with 9 bases spanning the gap. The CDR3 sequence is 13 residues long. CDR1 and CDR2 (germline): KGHSH, LQKENI. Here the CDR3 reads CASSRTVPDTQYF. CDR3 bases: TGTGCCAGCTCACGTACGGTTCCAGATACGCAGTATTTT.

The chain recombines TRBV3-1 (or the pseudogene TRBV3-2) with TRBJ1-6; no clear D gene. V dropped 3 bases and J dropped 0 bases, with 12 bases sitting between them. Germline V gives CDR1 LGHDT, CDR2 YNNKEL (reference sequence). The CDR3 spans 17 residues. CDR3 in amino acids: CASSQRAASSYNSPLHF. As DNA, the CDR3 is TGTGCCAGCAGCCAGAGGGCGGCGAGCTCCTATAATTCACCCCTCCACTTT.

The V gene is TRBV5-1, the J gene TRBJ1-3; D remains ambiguous. CDR1 and CDR2 (germline): SGHRS, YFSETQ. V lost 0 bases and J 0 bases, leaving 16 bases between the germline ends. The length of the CDR3 is 18 residues. In DNA form, the CDR3 reads TGCGCCAGCAGCTTGGCCAGCGCAGCCTTGAGCTCTGGAAACACCATATATTTT. This encodes CASSLASAALSSGNTIYF.

The chain recombines TRBV6-1 with TRBJ1-4; 8 nucleotides align to TRBD1. The CDR3 has 15 amino acids. Germline CDR1 and CDR2: MNHNS and SASEGT. V gave up 1 base and J gave up 6 bases; unmatched junction bases: 4. The CDR3 region is CASSEVVQGDEKLFF. In DNA form, the CDR3 reads TGTGCCAGCAGTGAAGTCGTACAGGGGGATGAAAAACTGTTTTTT.

The rearrangement links TRBV2 to TRBJ1-6, with 7 bases aligning to TRBD1. Germline V CDR1 and CDR2: SNHLY, FYNNEI. Trimming cost V 2 bases and J 6 bases; bases outside gene matches: 10. CDR3 size: 17 residues. Here the CDR3 DNA reads TGTGCCAGCAGTGAAAGGCTAGGGGGCAGAGTTAATTCACCCCTCCACTTT. Its translation: CASSERLGGRVNSPLHF.

The chain combines TRBV11-2 with TRBJ2-6; D is ambiguous. The CDR3 contains 16 residues. The germline gives CDR1 SGHAT, CDR2 FQNNGV. Trimming pared 5 bases from V and 0 bases from J, leaving 11 bases between. The CDR3 sequence is CASSRRSNSGANVLTF. The CDR3 DNA reads TGTGCCAGCAGCCGTAGATCGAACTCTGGGGCCAACGTCCTGACTTTC.

About this clone: This sample also contains other DNA sequences that code for the same CDR3. This sequence joins TRBV18 and TRBJ1-6; 10 bases match TRBD1. Germline loops: CDR1 KGHSH, CDR2 LQKENI. Unmatched junction bases numbered 2, after V lost 1 base and J lost 8 bases. The CDR3 is 15 amino acids. The CDR3 nucleotides read TGTGCCAGCTCACCACTGGGACAGGGGTATTCACCCCTCCACTTT. Translating it yields CASSPLGQGYSPLHF.

The chain couples TRBV25-1 to TRBJ2-2, with a possible D match to TRBD1 (5 bases). The V and J ends lost 5 bases and 6 bases respectively, with 16 bases between them. The CDR3 totals 15 residues. Germline CDR1 and CDR2: MGHDK and SYGVNS. CDR3 loop: CASSHAGSVPGELFF. The CDR3 nucleotides read TGTGCCAGCAGTCACGCAGGGTCGGTCCCCGGGGAGCTGTTTTTT.